These 28 T cell receptor beta chains originate from one sample sequenced in a study of CD8 T cells in ankylosing spondylitis. TCRdb independently ran MiXCR on the 5' RACE reads; one entry per CDR3 protein. The sample lists about 160,000 distinct CDR3 sequences, around two fifths occurring once. Sequenced material: synovial fluid, either unsorted or a sorted T cell fraction (not recorded which). The receptors stem from a male donor with ankylosing spondylitis.

This chain joins TRBV10-3 and TRBJ2-7; TRBD2 might be the D (5 bases). Germline-derived CDR1 and CDR2 are ENHRY and SYGVKD. This CDR3 region has 17 residues. With 2 bases removed from V and 7 bases from J, the gap between germline ends came to 24 bases. This CDR3 is CAISETGLPKPHTEQYF. CDR3 coding DNA: TGTGCCATCAGTGAGACGGGATTACCGAAACCCCACACGGAGCAGTACTTC.

V gene TRBV5-1 combines with J gene TRBJ1-4; D is undetermined. The CDR3 is 17 amino acids. Trimming shortened V by 0 bases and J by 0 bases, and 12 bases separated the two germline ends. Germline V CDR1 and CDR2: SGHRS, YFSETQ. CDR3 protein: CASSLVPALATNEKLFF. The CDR3 coding sequence is TGCGCCAGCAGCTTGGTCCCAGCACTTGCAACTAATGAAAAACTGTTTTTT.

As for this clonotype: A clone one base away is much larger, so this may be a read error. V and J are TRBV4-1 and TRBJ2-3, with 7 bases identical to TRBD1. CDR3 length equals 16 residues. CDR1 is MGHRA and CDR2 is YSYEKL in the germline V gene. This chain's CDR3 is CASGQRTGGLTDTQYF. Written as DNA, the CDR3 is TGCGCCAGCGGCCAAAGGACAGGTGGACTCACAGATACGCAGTATTTT.

The chain has TRBV7-3 and TRBJ2-3; TRBD2 agrees at 7 bases. The germline gives CDR1 SGHTA, CDR2 FQGTGA. This CDR3 spans 17 amino acids. J lost 0 bases, V lost 5 bases, and 11 bases had no gene match. The CDR3 DNA sequence: TGTGCCAGCAGCGCCCGCCCCGAGCGGGGTAGCACAGATACGCAGTATTTT. Its protein product is CASSARPERGSTDTQYF.

This clonotype occurred a few times. The chain couples TRBV9 to TRBJ2-2, with D perhaps TRBD1 (6 bases). Germline CDR1 reads SGDLS; CDR2 reads YYNGEE. V lost 4 bases and J 2 bases, leaving 18 bases between the germline ends. The CDR3 spans 17 residues. The CDR3 reads CASSTPRTEPNTGELFF. In DNA form, the CDR3 reads TGTGCCAGCAGCACCCCGAGGACAGAGCCAAACACCGGGGAGCTGTTTTTT. Drawing the rest from reference TRBV9 and TRBJ2-2, the complete variable domain is DSGVTQTPKHLITATGQRVTLRCSPRSGDLSVYWYQQSLDQGLQFLIQYYNGEERAKGNILERFSAQQFPDLHSELNLSSLELGDSALYFCASSTPRTEPNTGELFFGEGSRLTVL.

The chain employs TRBV9 and TRBJ1-1; D uncertain. Germline V gives CDR1 SGDLS, CDR2 YYNGEE. The CDR3 consists of 14 residues. V lost 0 bases to trimming and J lost 7 bases, with 13 bases between them. The CDR3 DNA reads as TGTGCCAGCAGCGTAGTCAGTCAACCTCATGAAGCTTTCTTT. Its protein product is CASSVVSQPHEAFF.

The chain links TRBV7-9 to TRBJ2-7; D could derive from TRBD1 or TRBD2 (5 bases each). V lost 0 bases to trimming and J lost 7 bases, with 19 bases between them. The CDR3 length is 16 residues. Germline loops: CDR1 SEHNR, CDR2 FQNEAQ (reference sequence). CDR3 DNA: TGTGCCAGCAGCTTAGCGTCGGGGCCCTATAAGATGGAGCAGTACTTC. Translated: CASSLASGPYKMEQYF.

The chain joins TRBV4-1 to TRBJ2-1, with D perhaps TRBD1 (7 bases). The CDR3 runs 14 residues. V lost 1 base to trimming and J lost 8 bases, with 12 bases between them. In germline, CDR1 is MGHRA, CDR2 YSYEKL. CDR3 sequence: CASSQGQGGYEQFF. The CDR3 coding sequence is TGCGCCAGCAGCCAAGGTCAGGGGGGATATGAGCAGTTCTTC.

This clonotype was observed a handful of times. This chain links TRBV19 with TRBJ2-2, with 8 nucleotides matching TRBD2. The CDR3 loop spans 14 amino acids. After removal of 3 bases from V and 5 bases from J, the junction contained 2 bases not matched to a gene. The germline V gene encodes CDR1 LNHDA and CDR2 SQIVND (reference sequence). For the CDR3, the DNA is TGTGCCAGTAGTATCCCGGGGGGGACCGGGGAGCTGTTTTTT. The encoded protein is CASSIPGGTGELFF. The complete variable domain, with remaining parts taken from reference TRBV19 and TRBJ2-2, reads DGGITQSPKYLFRKEGQNVTLSCEQNLNHDAMYWYRQDPGQGLRLIYYSQIVNDFQKGDIAEGYSVSREKKESFPLTVTSAQKNPTAFYLCASSIPGGTGELFFGEGSRLTVL.

The CDR3 reads CSGILAGGSYEQYF. DNA for the CDR3: TGCAGCGGAATACTAGCGGGAGGTTCCTACGAGCAGTACTTC. V usage is TRBV29-1 and J usage is TRBJ2-7; 12 nucleotides align to TRBD2. From germline, CDR1 is SQVTM and CDR2 ANQGSEA. CDR3 length: 14 amino acids. Trimming removed 7 bases from V and 1 base from J; junction bases left unmatched: 5.

This chain's CDR3 is CATSDAGTSGWAYNEQFF. The DNA of the CDR3 is TGTGCCACCAGTGATGCCGGGACTAGCGGGTGGGCCTACAATGAGCAGTTCTTC. This rearrangement joins TRBV24-1 to TRBJ2-1, with 12 positions matching TRBD2. With V trimmed by 3 bases and J by 2 bases, 7 bases remained unmatched. The CDR3 consists of 18 residues. From germline, CDR1 is KGHDR and CDR2 SFDVKD.

This clonotype has at least ten counts. The rearrangement uses TRBV7-9 and TRBJ2-5, with D hard to call. Germline loops: CDR1 SEHNR, CDR2 FQNEAQ (reference sequence). This CDR3 spans 12 amino acids. The V and J ends lost 3 bases and 3 bases respectively, with 5 bases between them. The CDR3, as DNA: TGTGCCAGCAGCTTGGGAAAAGAGACCCAGTACTTC. Its protein is CASSLGKETQYF.

J is TRBJ2-5 and V is TRBV3-1, with 16 bases fitting TRBD2. Looked up from germline, CDR1 is LGHDT and CDR2 is YNNKEL (reference sequence). With 4 bases clipped from V and 5 bases from J, the junction kept 7 bases outside the gene matches. The length of the CDR3 is 17 residues. The CDR3: CASSPGLAGGPWETQYF. The CDR3 DNA follows: TGTGCCAGCAGCCCGGGACTAGCGGGGGGGCCGTGGGAGACCCAGTACTTC.

A few counts support this clonotype. This chain uses TRBV28 with TRBJ2-7; D is possibly TRBD1 (7 bases). Trimming pared 6 bases from V and 2 bases from J, leaving 17 bases between. Germline CDR1 and CDR2: MDHEN and SYDVKM. CDR3 length: 15 amino acids. The CDR3 loop reads CASRTRGLTPYEQYF. In DNA, the CDR3 is TGTGCCAGCAGGACTAGGGGGCTAACTCCCTACGAGCAGTACTTC.

This clonotype was counted only a few times. The chain employs TRBV27 and TRBJ1-6, with 7 bases aligning to TRBD1. V trimming: 8 bases; J trimming: 9 bases; junction bases outside the gene matches: 13. The germline CDR1 and CDR2 sequences are MNHEY and SMNVEV (reference sequence). This CDR3 spans 15 amino acids. CDR3 amino acids: CASRKAAGGFSPLHF. The CDR3 nucleotides read TGTGCCAGCCGTAAGGCGGCAGGGGGGTTTTCACCCCTCCACTTT.

This clonotype has only a few counts. V gene TRBV5-1 combines with J gene TRBJ1-1, with 8 bases fitting TRBD1. Trimming at V came to 0 bases and at J to 5 bases, leaving 12 bases not matched to a gene. Per germline, CDR1 SGHRS and CDR2 YFSETQ. This CDR3 has 17 residues. This CDR3 is CASSLEVLGRGRTEAFF. In DNA, the CDR3 is TGCGCCAGCAGCTTGGAGGTATTGGGCAGGGGGCGAACTGAAGCTTTCTTT.

The CDR3 loop is CASSPKTGTNYGYTF. The CDR3 coding sequence is TGCGCCAGCAGCCCAAAGACAGGGACTAACTATGGCTACACCTTC. V gene TRBV4-1 combines with J gene TRBJ1-2, with 7 bases fitting TRBD1. The CDR3 runs to 15 residues. The germline CDR1 and CDR2 sequences are MGHRA and YSYEKL. Trimming took 4 bases from V and 0 from J; bases not matched to a gene: 5.

The chain couples TRBV28 to TRBJ2-3; 10 bases fit TRBD2. The J segment lost 4 bases and the V segment lost 2 bases, leaving 9 bases of the junction unmatched. Germline CDR1 MDHEN, CDR2 SYDVKM. The CDR3 has 17 amino acids. CDR3 coding DNA: TGTGCCAGCAGTTTAGGAACCAGCGGGAGGGCCCCAGATACGCAGTATTTT. This encodes CASSLGTSGRAPDTQYF.

The CDR3 is CASSQAYTYEQYF. CDR3 DNA sequence: TGTGCCAGCAGCCAGGCCTACACCTACGAGCAGTACTTC. This chain uses TRBV4-2 with TRBJ2-7, with D uncertain. The CDR3 has 13 amino acids. CDR1 is LGHNA and CDR2 is YNFKEQ in the germline V gene. Deletions cut 3 bases from V and 2 bases from J, with 8 bases between.

The J gene is TRBJ1-5, the V gene TRBV10-3; D ambiguous. V was trimmed by 5 bases and J by 0 bases, leaving 20 bases between them. Germline V lookup: CDR1 ENHRY, CDR2 SYGVKD. The CDR3 is 18 amino acids. The CDR3 spells CAISTTLGGLYSNQPQHF. CDR3 sequence (DNA): TGTGCCATCAGTACGACCCTGGGCGGACTCTATAGCAATCAGCCCCAGCATTTT.

J is TRBJ2-7 and V is TRBV5-1; tentative D call: TRBD2 (5 bases). The CDR3 runs 15 residues. The germline V gene has CDR1 SGHRS and CDR2 YFSETQ. V was trimmed by 2 bases and J by 2 bases, leaving 14 bases between them. DNA for the CDR3: TGCGCCAGCAGCTTTACGAGGACTTCACCCTACGAGCAGTACTTC. It specifies CASSFTRTSPYEQYF.

The CDR3 sequence is CASSQEGGPGTPGELFF. CDR3 sequence (DNA): TGTGCCAGCAGCCAAGAAGGTGGCCCCGGGACACCCGGGGAGCTGTTTTTT. This chain connects TRBV14 to TRBJ2-2, with D maybe TRBD1 (6 bases). Trimming took off 0 bases at V and 6 bases at J, with 17 bases between the two ends. CDR1 SGHDN and CDR2 FVKESK come from the germline V gene. The CDR3 has 17 residues.

This clonotype was seen many times. The rearrangement joins TRBV28 to TRBJ2-2; 7 bases are a match to TRBD2. From germline, CDR1 is MDHEN and CDR2 SYDVKM. The CDR3 length is 17 residues. V gave up 5 bases and J gave up 2 bases; unmatched junction bases: 11. In DNA form, the CDR3 reads TGTGCCAGCAGTCTGGCGTTGGGGGAGGGTAACACCGGGGAGCTGTTTTTT. It specifies CASSLALGEGNTGELFF.

This rearrangement joins TRBV2 to TRBJ1-5, with D hard to call. The germline CDR1 and CDR2 sequences are SNHLY and FYNNEI. V was pared by 7 bases and J by 1 base, with 8 bases between. The CDR3 is made up of 13 amino acids. Here the CDR3 DNA reads TGTGCCAGCAACGGGGTCAGCAATCAGCCCCAGCATTTT. Translated, it gives CASNGVSNQPQHF.

This rearrangement joins TRBV5-1 to TRBJ1-3, with 9 bases aligning to TRBD1. Germline lookup yields CDR1 SGHRS and CDR2 YFSETQ. Trimming removed 4 bases from V and 6 bases from J; junction bases left unmatched: 5. The CDR3 spans 14 residues. As DNA, the CDR3 is TGCGCCAGCAGCATGGACAGGGGAGCAAACACCATATATTTT. Protein sequence: CASSMDRGANTIYF.

This clonotype showed up just once. The genes are TRBV30 and TRBJ2-3; the D gene is possibly TRBD2 (5 bases). This CDR3 is 13 amino acids long. The V gene's germline CDR1 is GTSNPN and CDR2 SVGIG (reference sequence). Deletions cut 8 bases from V and 6 bases from J, with 18 bases between. The CDR3 region has the DNA TGTGCCCGTGGTCGGGATTTCGTGGATACGCAGTATTTT. Its translation is CARGRDFVDTQYF.

V is TRBV9 and J is TRBJ2-1; no firm D call. Trimming left V 2 bases short and J 8 bases short, with 8 bases between. Germline CDR1 SGDLS, CDR2 YYNGEE. The CDR3 has 12 amino acids. The chain's CDR3 is CASSVPGYEQFF. The CDR3 region has the DNA TGTGCCAGCAGCGTGCCGGGCTATGAGCAGTTCTTC.

This chain connects TRBV10-2 to TRBJ2-2; D is unresolved. Trimming removed 2 bases from V and 5 bases from J, with 6 bases in between. Per germline, CDR1 WSHSY and CDR2 SAAADI. The CDR3 is 13 amino acids. The DNA of the CDR3 is TGCGCCAGCAGTGAGCCCATTACCGGGGAGCTGTTTTTT. It specifies CASSEPITGELFF.